The TCR beta chain described here comes from a study of T-cell memory formation after mild COVID-19. Study observations and caveats: Within pre-infection memory, some responding clones were found, suggesting cross-reactive memory joined.

The authors produced TCR alpha and TCR beta cDNA libraries with sample barcodes and UMIs by 5'RACE using constant-segment primers. A single record per CDR3 protein comes from TCRdb applying MiXCR to the 5' RACE reads. This table has some 450,000 distinct CDR3 sequences, around 18% appearing once. Concerning this clonotype: The target antigen is unknown.

V was clipped by 4 bases and J by 4 bases; unmatched bases: 10. This CDR3 is 16 amino acids long. Looked up from germline, CDR1 is SGHDT and CDR2 is YYEEEE. This chain joins TRBV5-6 and TRBJ2-3; 9 bases map to TRBD1. The receptor comes from an adult woman who had mild COVID-19 (a few samples of this study predate the infection). Cell type and time point are not known. The source material was PBMCs or a T cell subset sorted from them (not recorded which). The CDR3 DNA sequence: TGTGCCAGCAGCCTACGACTGGGGACAGGGTCAGATACGCAGTATTTT. This translates into CASSLRLGTGSDTQYF. The entire variable domain, with the rest obtained from reference TRBV5-6 and TRBJ2-3, is as follows: DAGVTQSPTHLIKTRGQQVTLRCSPKSGHDTVSWYQQALGQGPQFIFQYYEEEERQRGNFPDRFSGHQFPNYSSELNVNALLLGDSALYLCASSLRLGTGSDTQYFGPGTRLTVL.